The 9 T cell receptor beta chains given below trace back to one sample, sequenced in a study of T cell repertoires in cytomegalovirus infection. Which antigens these TCRs recognize remains unknown. TCRdb used MiXCR to reprocess the reads, holding one entry per CDR3 protein. The table lists about 740,000 distinct CDR3 sequences, roughly 33% of them singletons. The sample consisted of cultured PBMCs, taken from culture after CMV antigen stimulation. These receptor sequences come from a human donor in good health (CMV status not recorded). Some clones in this sample may be carry-over from other donors' samples.

This clonotype has a handful of counts. V is TRBV27 and J is TRBJ1-6; D gene ambiguous. The CDR3 consists of 18 residues. Trimming stripped 6 bases from V and 0 bases from J, with 18 bases between. Germline CDR1 reads MNHEY; CDR2 reads SMNVEV (reference sequence). CDR3 bases: TGTGCCAGCAGCCCCTATGCGGCGGCGAGCTCCTATAATTCACCCCTCCACTTT. It codes for CASSPYAAASSYNSPLHF.

This rearrangement joins TRBV7-2 to TRBJ2-3, with 11 bases that match TRBD2. This CDR3 is 13 amino acids long. V was pared by 3 bases and J by 11 bases, with 4 bases of the junction left unmatched. Germline V CDR1 and CDR2: SGHTA, FQGNSA. CDR3 nucleotides: TGTGCCAGCAGCTTGACTAGCGGGATTATGCAGTATTTT. This translates into CASSLTSGIMQYF.

Points on this clonotype: Since a much larger clone is just one base distant, this may be a read error. The chain combines TRBV7-6 with TRBJ1-2; 10 nucleotides line up with TRBD1. The CDR3 is made up of 18 amino acids. The J segment lost 5 bases and the V segment lost 1 base, leaving 13 bases of the junction unmatched. Germline V gene sequence: CDR1 SGHVS, CDR2 FNYEAQ. For the CDR3, the DNA is TGTGCCAGCAGCTTAGTCTTCGGGACAGGGGCCGTCGTTTATGGCTACACCTTC. Protein sequence: CASSLVFGTGAVVYGYTF.

The chain has TRBV6-1 and TRBJ1-5, with D uncertain. CDR3 length: 15 residues. Germline V CDR1 and CDR2: MNHNS, SASEGT. Trimming took 6 bases from V and 0 from J, leaving 12 bases between them. CDR3 bases: TGTGCCAGCAGCCCCCGAGAGACTAGCAATCAGCCCCAGCATTTT. Its translation: CASSPRETSNQPQHF.

This chain joins TRBV7-6 and TRBJ2-5; tentative D call: TRBD1 (5 bases). Looked up from germline, CDR1 is SGHVS and CDR2 is FNYEAQ. Trimming stripped 2 bases from V and 4 bases from J, with 17 bases between. The CDR3 extends over 16 amino acids. CDR3: CASSLWGARSSETQYF. The CDR3 region has the DNA TGTGCCAGCAGCTTATGGGGCGCGAGGAGTTCAGAGACCCAGTACTTC.

CDR3 sequence (DNA): TGTGCCAGCAGCTTAGGAGCTAGCGGGGGGGCAGGGACCCAGTACTTC. Protein product: CASSLGASGGAGTQYF. V usage is TRBV7-2 and J usage is TRBJ2-5; 12 positions match TRBD2. Trimming cost V 1 base and J 7 bases; bases outside gene matches: 7. CDR3 length: 16 amino acids. Germline CDR1 SGHTA, CDR2 FQGNSA.

V is TRBV20-1 and J is TRBJ2-7, with 10 bases lining up with TRBD2. Germline V lookup: CDR1 DFQATT, CDR2 SNEGSKA (reference sequence). This CDR3 is 13 amino acids long. J was trimmed by 6 bases and V by 6 bases; bases with no gene match: 8. The CDR3 here is CSAPPGLASEQYF. The CDR3 bases are TGCAGTGCACCGCCGGGACTAGCGAGCGAGCAGTACTTC.

This clonotype has more than one count but fewer than ten. The chain uses TRBV6-2 or TRBV6-3 and TRBJ2-2, with D possibly being TRBD2 (5 bases). V gave up 1 base and J gave up 0 bases, with 9 bases separating them. Germline V gene data show CDR1 as MNHEY and CDR2 as SVGEGT. There are 16 residues in the CDR3. Written as DNA, the CDR3 is TGTGCCAGCAGTTACTTGAGGGAGACGAACACCGGGGAGCTGTTTTTT. Its translation is CASSYLRETNTGELFF.

This clonotype turned up a few times. The gene calls are TRBV12-3 or TRBV12-4 and TRBJ1-2; possibly TRBD1 for D (6 bases). Trimming took off 7 bases at V and 7 bases at J, with 28 bases between the two ends. The CDR3 consists of 17 residues. The CDR3 DNA is TGTGCCAGCACCAACAGGGACGGGAGGTTAACCGTTAGTGGCTACACCTTC. Amino acid sequence: CASTNRDGRLTVSGYTF.